This T cell receptor (beta chain) was recorded in a study of T cells after yellow fever vaccination. On the study more broadly: Preparation of fractions with low cell numbers was performed using SMART-Seq v4 Ultra Low Input. Overall study findings and caveats: It was a small share of clonotypes that appeared in both CD4 and CD8 compartments. After the booster, nearly 98% of CD4 and more than 85% of CD8 primary-response clones were re-detected.

The CDR3 spans 13 residues. The germline CDR1 and CDR2 sequences are MGHDK and SYGVNS. Trimming left V 5 bases short and J 3 bases short, with 10 bases between. One entry per CDR3 protein, called by TCRdb with MiXCR from the 5' RACE reads. The repertoire holds about 360,000 distinct CDR3 sequences, 6.2% seen once, with approximately 16% in the top ten. This clonotype occurred many times. Its antigen is unknown. Sequences were derived from PBMCs, sampled 5 days after the yellow fever booster vaccination. This sequence was found in a man in his thirties or forties who received the YFV17D yellow fever vaccine. The rearrangement uses TRBV25-1 and TRBJ1-1; possibly TRBD1 for D (5 bases). The CDR3 bases are TGTGCCAGCAGTCAACAGGAATACACTGAAGCTTTCTTT. This sequence encodes CASSQQEYTEAFF.